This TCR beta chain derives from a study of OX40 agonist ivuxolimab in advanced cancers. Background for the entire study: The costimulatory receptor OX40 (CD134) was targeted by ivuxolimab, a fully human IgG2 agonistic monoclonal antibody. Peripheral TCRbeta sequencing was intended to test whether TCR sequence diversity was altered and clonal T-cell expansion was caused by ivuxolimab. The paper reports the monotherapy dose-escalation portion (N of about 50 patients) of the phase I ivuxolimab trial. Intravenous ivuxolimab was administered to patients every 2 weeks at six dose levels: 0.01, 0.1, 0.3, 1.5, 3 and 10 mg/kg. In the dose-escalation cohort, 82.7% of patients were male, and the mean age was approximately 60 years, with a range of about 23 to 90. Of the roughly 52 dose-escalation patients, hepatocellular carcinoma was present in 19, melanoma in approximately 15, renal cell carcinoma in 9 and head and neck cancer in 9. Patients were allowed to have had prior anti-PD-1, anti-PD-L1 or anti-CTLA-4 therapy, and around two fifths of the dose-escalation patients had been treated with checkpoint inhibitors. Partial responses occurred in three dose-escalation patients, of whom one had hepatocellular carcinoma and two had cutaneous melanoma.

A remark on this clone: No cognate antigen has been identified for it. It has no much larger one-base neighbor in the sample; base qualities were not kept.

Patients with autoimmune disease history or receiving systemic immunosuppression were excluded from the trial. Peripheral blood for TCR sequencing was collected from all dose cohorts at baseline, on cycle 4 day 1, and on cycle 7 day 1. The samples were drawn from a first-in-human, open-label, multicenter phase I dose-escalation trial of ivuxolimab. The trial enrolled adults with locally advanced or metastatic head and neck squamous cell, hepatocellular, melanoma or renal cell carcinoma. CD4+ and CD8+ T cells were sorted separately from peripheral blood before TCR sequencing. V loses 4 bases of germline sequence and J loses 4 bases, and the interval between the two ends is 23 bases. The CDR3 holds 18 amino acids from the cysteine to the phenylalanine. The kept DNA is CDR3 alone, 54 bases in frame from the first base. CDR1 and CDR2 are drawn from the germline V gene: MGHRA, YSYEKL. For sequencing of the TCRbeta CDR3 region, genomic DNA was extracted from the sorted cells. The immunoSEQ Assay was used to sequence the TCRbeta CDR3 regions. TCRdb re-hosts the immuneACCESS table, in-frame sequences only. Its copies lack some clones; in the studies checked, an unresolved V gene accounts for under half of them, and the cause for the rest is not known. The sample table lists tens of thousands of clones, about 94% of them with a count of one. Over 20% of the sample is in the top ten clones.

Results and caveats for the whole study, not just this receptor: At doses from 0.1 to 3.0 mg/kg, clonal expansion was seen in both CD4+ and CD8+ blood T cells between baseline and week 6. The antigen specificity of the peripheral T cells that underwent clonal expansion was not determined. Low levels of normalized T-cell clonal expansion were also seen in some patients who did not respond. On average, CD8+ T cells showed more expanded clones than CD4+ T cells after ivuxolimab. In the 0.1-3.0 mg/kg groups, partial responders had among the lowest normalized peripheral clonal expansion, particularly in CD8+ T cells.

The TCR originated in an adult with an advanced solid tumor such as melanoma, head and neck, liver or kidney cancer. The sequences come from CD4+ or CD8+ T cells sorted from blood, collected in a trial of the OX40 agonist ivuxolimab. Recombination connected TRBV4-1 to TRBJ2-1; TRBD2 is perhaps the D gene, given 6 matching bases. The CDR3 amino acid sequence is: CASSLRESTSLLYNEQFF. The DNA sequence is TGCGCCAGCAGCCTAAGAGAGTCGACTAGTCTCTTATACAATGAGCAGTTCTTC.